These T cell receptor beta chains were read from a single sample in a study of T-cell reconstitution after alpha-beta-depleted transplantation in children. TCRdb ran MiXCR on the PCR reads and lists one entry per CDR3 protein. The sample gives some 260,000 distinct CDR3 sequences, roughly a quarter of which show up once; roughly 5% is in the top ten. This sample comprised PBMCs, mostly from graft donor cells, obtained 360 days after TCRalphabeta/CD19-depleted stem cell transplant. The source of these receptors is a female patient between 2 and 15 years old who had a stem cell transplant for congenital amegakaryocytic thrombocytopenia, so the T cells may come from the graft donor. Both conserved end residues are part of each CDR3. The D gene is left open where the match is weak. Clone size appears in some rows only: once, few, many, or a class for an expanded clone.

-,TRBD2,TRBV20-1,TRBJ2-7,TGCAGTGCTAGAACCATTAGCGGGAGGGCCTACGAGCAGTACTTC,CSARTISGRAYEQYF
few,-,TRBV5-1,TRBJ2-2,TGCGCCAGCAGGCTCGGAGCCGGGGAGCTGTTTTTT,CASRLGAGELFF
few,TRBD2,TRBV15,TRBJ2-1,TGTGCCACCAGCAGTCCGAGGGCTAGCGGGGGGAATGAGCAGTTCTTC,CATSSPRASGGNEQFF
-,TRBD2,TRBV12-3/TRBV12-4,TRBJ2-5,TGTGCCAGCAGTTTGAGACTAGCGGAGACCCAGTACTTC,CASSLRLAETQYF
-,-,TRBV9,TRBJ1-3,TGTGCCAGCAGTGGACCCGGGACACTCTCTGGAAACACCATATATTTT,CASSGPGTLSGNTIYF
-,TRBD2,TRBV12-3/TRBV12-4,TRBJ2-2,TGTGCCAGCAGACGGGGGGTTCAGGCCGGGGAGCTGTTTTTT,CASRRGVQAGELFF
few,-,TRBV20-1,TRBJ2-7,TGCAGTGCCCGCCCGGTTGGCGAGCAGTACTTC,CSARPVGEQYF
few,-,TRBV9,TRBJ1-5,TGTGCCAGCAGCGTAGAAGGGCTTAGCAATCAGCCCCAGCATTTT,CASSVEGLSNQPQHF
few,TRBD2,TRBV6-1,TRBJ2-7,TGTGCCAGCAGACCGAGGGGGACTAGCGGTTACGAGCAGTACTTC,CASRPRGTSGYEQYF
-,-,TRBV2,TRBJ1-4,TGTGCCAGCACGACGGGGACTGCAACTAATGAAAAACTGTTTTTT,CASTTGTATNEKLFF
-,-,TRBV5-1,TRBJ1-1,TGCGCCAGCAGCTTGGAACAGGGCTCTGAAGCTTTCTTT,CASSLEQGSEAFF
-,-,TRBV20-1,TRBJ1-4,TGCAGTGCTAAGGGGCCCAGTAATGAAAAACTGTTTTTT,CSAKGPSNEKLFF
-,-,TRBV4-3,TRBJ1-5,TGCGCCAGCAGCCAAGATTTTGGGGGTTTAATCAATCAGCCCCAGCATTTT,CASSQDFGGLINQPQHF
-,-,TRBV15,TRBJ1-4,TGTGCCACCAGCAGAGATCCCCCCGACCCATACACGACGGGTGCAACTAATGAAAAACTGTTTTTT,CATSRDPPDPYTTGATNEKLFF
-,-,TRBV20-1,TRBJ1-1,TGCAGTGCGGAAAACGTTCGACGGGCGAACACTGAAGCTTTCTTT,CSAENVRRANTEAFF
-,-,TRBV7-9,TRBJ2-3,TGTGCCAGCAGCTTTTCGGGCGGTTACACAGATACGCAGTATTTT,CASSFSGGYTDTQYF
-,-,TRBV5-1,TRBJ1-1,TGCGCCAGCAGCTTGGCGGTCTATGCCACTGAAGCTTTCTTT,CASSLAVYATEAFF
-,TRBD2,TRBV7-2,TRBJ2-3,TGTGCCAGCAGCTTATCGCGCCAGACTAGCGGGGTAACAGATACGCAGTATTTT,CASSLSRQTSGVTDTQYF
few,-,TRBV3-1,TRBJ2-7,TGTGCCAGCAGCCACCTTGAAGGGGTGGAGCAGTACTTC,CASSHLEGVEQYF
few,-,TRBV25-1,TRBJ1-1,TGTGCCAGCAGTGAGGGGCAGGGTGAAGCTTTCTTT,CASSEGQGEAFF
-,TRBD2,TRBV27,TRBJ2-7,TGTGCCACCTCGGGGACTAGCGGGACGTCCCAGTACTTC,CATSGTSGTSQYF
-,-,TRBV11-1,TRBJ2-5,-,CASSLFGAGNSQETQYF